Listed below are T cell receptor beta chains from one sample, sequenced in a study of blood T cell repertoires in COVID-19. Clones were read by immunoSEQ multiplex PCR, and TCRdb kept only the in-frame ones, dropping some. The table lists roughly 100,000 clones, approximately 86% of them singletons. Sample: peripheral blood. The receptors come from a woman aged 80 or older with acute or convalescent COVID-19. The conserved cysteine and the conserved F or W are not part of the CDR3 here.

TRBV24-1 11 ATSELGGNTIY
TRBV19 14 ASNIAPARGNTEAF
TRBV3-1/TRBV3-2 12 ASSQAAGGPEQY
TRBV5-5 12 ASSGRDYSYEQY
TRBV5-1 12 ASSRGGENEKLF
TRBV11-2 13 ASSHAVWRNNEQF
TRBV7-9 13 ASSFFSTGTYGYT
TRBV19 11 ASSVDRSYEQY
TRBV19 12 ATHTGAAANEQF
TRBV19 10 ASMGQTYEQY